The rows below give T cell receptor beta chains drawn from one sample of a study of cytomegalovirus exposure and HLA in healthy donors. The repertoire was sequenced with immunoSEQ multiplex PCR; TCRdb's copy has only in-frame clones and lacks some. The sample holds roughly 150,000 clones, roughly 80% seen once. Sequencing was carried out using PBMCs. The source is a male donor in good health and CMV-seronegative. Both conserved end residues are part of each CDR3. D genes are given only for firm matches. Some rows mark clone size as missing; the rest say once, few, many or name a class of expanded clone.

j_gene,d_gene,abundance,v_gene,CDR3nt,CDR3aa
TRBJ1-4,.,.,TRBV6-5,TGTGCCAGCACCGCGGACCCGGGATGGGAAAAACTGTTTTTT,CASTADPGWEKLFF
TRBJ1-2,TRBD1,.,TRBV6-5,TGTGCCAGTACCAGGGGGGCGGGAGGCTACACCTTC,CASTRGAGGYTF
TRBJ2-2,.,.,TRBV10-1,TGCGCCAGCAGTGAGTCGTCAGGCAGGCGGGCCGGGGAGCTGTTTTTT,CASSESSGRRAGELFF
TRBJ1-5,.,once,TRBV28,TGTGCCAGCACCCTCGCCCTAGGGGGTCAGCCCCAGCATTTT,CASTLALGGQPQHF
TRBJ2-1,.,.,TRBV5-6,TGTGCCAGCAGCTTGGCTAACTCCTACAATGAGCAGTTCTTC,CASSLANSYNEQFF
TRBJ2-7,.,.,TRBV9,TGTGCCAGCAGCGAACGGCAGGGGCTCACCTACGAGCAGTACTTC,CASSERQGLTYEQYF
TRBJ2-5,TRBD1,.,TRBV12-5,TGTGCTAGTGGTCTGGGGACAGGACAAGAGACCCAGTACTTC,CASGLGTGQETQYF
TRBJ2-6,TRBD1,.,TRBV13,TGTGCCAGCAGCGGACAGGGGCGGGAAGGAGGCTCTGGGGCCAACGTCCTGACTTTC,CASSGQGREGGSGANVLTF
TRBJ2-2,.,.,TRBV7-9,TGTGCCAGCAGCTTAGACGTCGCCAGGGTTGGCACCGGGGAGCTGTTTTTT,CASSLDVARVGTGELFF
TRBJ2-3,TRBD2,once,TRBV13,TGTGCCAGCAGCACACGACTAGCGGGGACTCTCGCAGATACGCAGTATTTT,CASSTRLAGTLADTQYF
TRBJ1-6,TRBD1,.,TRBV25-1,TGTGCCAGCAGTCGGACAGGGGGCCATAATTCACCCCTCCACTTT,CASSRTGGHNSPLHF
TRBJ2-2,.,.,TRBV2,TGTGCCAGCAGTGCCCGGGAGCCCGGGGAGCTGTTTTTT,CASSAREPGELFF
TRBJ2-1,.,.,TRBV10-2,TGCGCCAGCACTACCGCTCTGCCGGAGCAGTTCTTC,CASTTALPEQFF
TRBJ2-1,.,.,TRBV6-1,TGTGCCAGCAGCCTTAGCCGTAATGAGCAGTTCTTC,CASSLSRNEQFF
TRBJ1-2,.,.,TRBV6-6,TGTGCCAGCAGATCACGACAGGAGGACTATGGCTACACCTTC,CASRSRQEDYGYTF
TRBJ1-4,TRBD1,.,TRBV30,TGTGCCTGGAGAGGGACAGGGAATGAAAAACTGTTTTTT,CAWRGTGNEKLFF
TRBJ1-1,TRBD1,few,TRBV18,TGTGCCAGCTCACCAATGGGACAGCAGAACACTGAAGCTTTCTTT,CASSPMGQQNTEAFF
TRBJ2-1,TRBD1,.,TRBV7-2,TGTGCCAGCAGCTTAGCCGGGACAGGGTACGATGAGCAGTTCTTC,CASSLAGTGYDEQFF
TRBJ2-1,.,.,TRBV4-2,TGTGCCAGCAGCCAAGGGAGGGTCGGCAATGAGCAGTTCTTC,CASSQGRVGNEQFF
TRBJ1-2,.,.,TRBV6-1,TGTGCCAGCAGTGAAGCAGGTAACGGAGCTAACTATGGCTACACCTTC,CASSEAGNGANYGYTF
TRBJ2-2,.,.,TRBV6-5,TGTGCCAGCAGTTACTCTAGACGGGGGAACACCGGGGAGCTGTTTTTT,CASSYSRRGNTGELFF
TRBJ1-1,.,.,TRBV5-1,TGCGCCAGCAGCTTGCGGGGGGCTAACACTGAAGCTTTCTTT,CASSLRGANTEAFF
TRBJ1-1,TRBD1,.,TRBV5-4,TGTGCCAGCAGCCCCTACAGGGGCGCCACTGAAGCTTTCTTT,CASSPYRGATEAFF
TRBJ1-2,TRBD1,.,TRBV5-4,TGTGCCAGCAGCTTAGAAAAGGACAGGGAATTCGGTGGCTACACCTTC,CASSLEKDREFGGYTF
TRBJ1-2,TRBD1,.,TRBV4-1,TGCGCCAGCAGCCAATCCATCGGGACAGGGGGCAACTATGGCTACACCTTC,CASSQSIGTGGNYGYTF
TRBJ1-1,.,.,TRBV9,TGTGCCAGCAGCGTAGCTCAGGGCACTGAAGCTTTCTTT,CASSVAQGTEAFF
TRBJ1-1,.,.,TRBV20-1,TGCAGTGCTAGAGGTGTCAGTGAAGCTTTCTTT,CSARGVSEAFF
TRBJ1-4,.,.,TRBV7-9,TGTGCCAGCAGCTTCTTAAGGGGGAATGAAAAACTGTTTTTT,CASSFLRGNEKLFF